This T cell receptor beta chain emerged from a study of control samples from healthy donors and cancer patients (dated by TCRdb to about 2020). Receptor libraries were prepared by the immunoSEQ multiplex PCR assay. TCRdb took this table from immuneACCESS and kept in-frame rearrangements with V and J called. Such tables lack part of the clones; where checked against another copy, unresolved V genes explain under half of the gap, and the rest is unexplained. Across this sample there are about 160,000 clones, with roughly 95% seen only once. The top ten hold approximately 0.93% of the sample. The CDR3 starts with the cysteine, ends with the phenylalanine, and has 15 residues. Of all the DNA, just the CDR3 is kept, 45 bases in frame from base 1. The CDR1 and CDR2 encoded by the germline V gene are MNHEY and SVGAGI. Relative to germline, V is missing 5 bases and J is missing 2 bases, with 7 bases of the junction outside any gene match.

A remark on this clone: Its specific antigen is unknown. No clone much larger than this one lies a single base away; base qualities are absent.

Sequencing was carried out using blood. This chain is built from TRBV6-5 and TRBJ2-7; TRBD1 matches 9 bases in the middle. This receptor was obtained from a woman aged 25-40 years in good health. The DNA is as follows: TGTGCCAGCAGTAGCCGGACAGGGGCGGCCTACGAGCAGTACTTC. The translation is CASSSRTGAAYEQYF.